This T cell receptor beta chain originates from a study of CD8+ T cells in alopecia areata. Study overall: Affected scalp percentage gauged treated patients' severity. Study conclusions and caveats: The study found tofacitinib significantly decreased scalp clonality and expanded CD8+ clones among the top 100. Unlike in mice, where it was clearer, TCR sharing across patients was less clear, possibly HLA-related.

About this clone itself: Its antigen is as yet unknown.

Noted treatment: oral pan-JAK inhibitor, 5-10 mg twice daily. Extracted RNA was reverse transcribed into cDNA, the sequencing template. TCRdb's copy holds only in-frame clones and misses some; the assay was immunoSEQ multiplex PCR. The sample holds approximately 45,000 clones, approximately 65% seen once. The germline V and J ends were trimmed by 2 bases and 2 bases, with 10 bases remaining between them. This CDR3 is built from 13 residues. CDR1 and CDR2 from the germline V gene are SQVTM and ANQGSEA. The TCR comes from a human donor with alopecia areata. V and J are TRBV29-1 and TRBJ2-7; D possibly uses TRBD1 or TRBD2 (5 bases each). Material: CD8+ T cells sorted from blood, obtained at week 4, from a patient treated with tofacitinib. CDR3: CSVEMGTPYEQYF. In DNA, the CDR3 is TGCAGCGTTGAAATGGGGACCCCCTACGAGCAGTACTTC.